This T cell receptor beta chain appears in the sequencing data of a study of T cell responses to AZD1222 COVID-19 vaccine. Whole-study findings and limits: In the spike-specific TCR repertoire, nearly half reportedly target unmutated variant regions. Sampling that yielded the repertoires occurred only after the peak T cell response. Donor demographics were predominantly white British with a female majority; clonal diversity may be underestimated. Baseline testing showed seropositivity in only five to seven AZD1222 recipients.

On this clone itself: No antigen is known for it.

The data were produced by immunoSEQ multiplex PCR, yet TCRdb's version contains in-frame clones alone and is incomplete. The sample has about 140,000 clones, 90% to 95% seen once. Germline V gene sequence: CDR1 SGHNT, CDR2 YENEEA. This CDR3 region has 15 residues. V was shortened by 2 bases and J by 2 bases, with 12 bases between the two germline ends. The receptor's source is an adult who had recovered from COVID-19. Specimen: peripheral blood, collected after recovery from COVID-19. The V gene is TRBV11-3, the J gene TRBJ2-5; perhaps TRBD2 as D (5 bases). CDR3 protein: CASSLRSGSQETQYF. CDR3 nucleotides: TGTGCCAGCAGCTTAAGGTCGGGGAGTCAAGAGACCCAGTACTTC.